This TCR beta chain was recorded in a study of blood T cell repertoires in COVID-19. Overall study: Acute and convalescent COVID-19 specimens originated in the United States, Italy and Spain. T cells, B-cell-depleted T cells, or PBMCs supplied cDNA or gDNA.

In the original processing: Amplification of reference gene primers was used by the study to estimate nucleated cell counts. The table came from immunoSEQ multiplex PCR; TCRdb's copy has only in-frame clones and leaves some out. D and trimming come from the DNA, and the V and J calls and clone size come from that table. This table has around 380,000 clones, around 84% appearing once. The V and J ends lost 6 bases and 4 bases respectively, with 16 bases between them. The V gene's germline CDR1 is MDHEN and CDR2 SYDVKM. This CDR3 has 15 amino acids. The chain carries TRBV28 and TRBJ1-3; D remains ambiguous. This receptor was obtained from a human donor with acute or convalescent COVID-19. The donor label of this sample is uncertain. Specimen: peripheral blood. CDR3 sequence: CASRSAGLRGNTIYF. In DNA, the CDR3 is TGTGCCAGCAGGTCCGCAGGCCTCCGCGGAAACACCATATATTTT.